The rows below give T cell receptor beta chains drawn from one sample of a study of a mutant IDH1 vaccine in newly diagnosed glioma. Profiling relied on immunoSEQ multiplex PCR, and the TCRdb table lists in-frame clones only, not all of them. This sample has nearly 25,000 clones, with 82% found just once. These TCRs' antigens remain unknown. The sample was PBMCs, taken from a glioma patient whose treatment included an IDH1 peptide vaccine. The source is a man aged 35 to 55 with glioma. Some clones in this sample may be carry-over from other donors' samples. Both conserved end residues are part of each CDR3. Each record gives: CDR3 protein, J gene, V gene.

CAWEGAPASYGYTF TRBJ1-2 TRBV30
CASSLGTGTYEQYF TRBJ2-7 TRBV5-4
CASSRVGGRGHYGYTF TRBJ1-2 TRBV5-4
CSVETGVSTDTQYF TRBJ2-3 TRBV29-1
CASSSPGIQNYGYTF TRBJ1-2 TRBV6-5
CASSVAGMNEKLFF TRBJ1-4 TRBV9
CAISDLNSPLHF TRBJ1-6 TRBV10-3
CASSVGRGTGDGYTF TRBJ1-2 TRBV6-1
CAIGESSNEQFF TRBJ2-1 TRBV10-3
CASSRTGGIGTQYF TRBJ2-5 TRBV6-5
CASSQPGQGRNEQYF TRBJ2-7 TRBV4-1
CASSFQGGDTQYF TRBJ2-3 TRBV13
CASSYWSSGQETQYF TRBJ2-5 TRBV5-1
CASSYSLNTEAFF TRBJ1-1 TRBV6-5
CASSYRDRDSPLHF TRBJ1-6 TRBV5-1
CASSLDGRNTYNEQFF TRBJ2-1 TRBV5-1
CSARTGGLTNEKLFF TRBJ1-4 TRBV29-1
CASSQGLTLHF TRBJ1-6 TRBV14
CASSQVIPPSTEKAFF TRBJ1-1 TRBV14
CASSRDRDTEAFF TRBJ1-1 TRBV5-4
CASSSYREHQKAFF TRBJ1-1 TRBV7-9
CASSDTTGHFNSPLHF TRBJ1-6 TRBV5-6
CASSLRGDGYQPQHF TRBJ1-5 TRBV5-5
CASSHPSTGINEKLFF TRBJ1-4 TRBV4-1
CASSLGGQLTEAFF TRBJ1-1 TRBV7-9
CASSQDRGSQETQYF TRBJ2-5 TRBV4-2
CTSSLGTGNGYTF TRBJ1-2 TRBV11-1
CASSRRQVSNSPLHF TRBJ1-6 TRBV7-2
CASRGQGIEKLFF TRBJ1-4 TRBV5-1
CASSGGQGAYGELFF TRBJ2-2 TRBV6-1
CASSISGGNRNEQFF TRBJ2-1 TRBV19
CASSIEQGMGYGYTF TRBJ1-2 TRBV19
CASSPSGVVGYGYTF TRBJ1-2 TRBV18